The present entry profiles one T cell receptor beta chain with its context. Germline lookup yields CDR1 SGHRS and CDR2 YFSETQ. After removal of 1 base from V and 1 base from J, the junction contained 3 bases not matched to a gene. This CDR3 contains 16 residues. Those enrolled in Seattle joined during active infection and were followed longitudinally afterward. This sample is part of a study of blood T cell repertoires in COVID-19. Study-level information: T cells, B-cell-depleted T cells, or PBMCs supplied cDNA or gDNA.

The method was immunoSEQ multiplex PCR; TCRdb's version includes in-frame clones alone and lacks a portion of them. The sample lists 200,000 to 300,000 clones, roughly 83% occurring once. The V and J genes are TRBV5-1 and TRBJ2-5; TRBD2 agrees at 11 bases. This clonotype originated in a woman of 80 years or more with COVID-19, enrolled during active disease. Sequencing was carried out using peripheral blood. The CDR3: CASSLFTSGGQETQYF. The CDR3, as DNA: TGCGCCAGCAGCTTGTTCACTAGCGGGGGCCAAGAGACCCAGTACTTC. Variable domain in full (rest from reference TRBV5-1 and TRBJ2-5): KAGVTQTPRYLIKTRGQQVTLSCSPISGHRSVSWYQQTPGQGLQFLFEYFSETQRNKGNFPGRFSGRQFSNSRSEMNVSTLELGDSALYLCASSLFTSGGQETQYFGPGTRLLVL.